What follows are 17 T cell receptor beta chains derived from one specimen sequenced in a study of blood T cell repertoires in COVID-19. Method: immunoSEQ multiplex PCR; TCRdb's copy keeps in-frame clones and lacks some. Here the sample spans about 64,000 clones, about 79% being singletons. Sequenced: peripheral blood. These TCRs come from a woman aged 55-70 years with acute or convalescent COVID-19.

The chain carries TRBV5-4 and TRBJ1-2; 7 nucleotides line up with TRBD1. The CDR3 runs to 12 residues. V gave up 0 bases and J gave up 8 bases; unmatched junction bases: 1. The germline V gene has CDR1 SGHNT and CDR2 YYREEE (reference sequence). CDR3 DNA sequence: TGTGCCAGCAGCTTGGACAGGGGCGGCTACACCTTC. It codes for CASSLDRGGYTF.

The CDR3 protein is CASSLEGLAGSSTDTQYF. The CDR3 DNA is TGTGCCAGCAGCTTAGAAGGACTAGCGGGATCTAGCACAGATACGCAGTATTTT. The V gene is TRBV7-8, the J gene TRBJ2-3; TRBD2 aligns across 12 bases. V lost 1 base and J lost 0; bases outside the gene matches: 5. The germline CDR1 and CDR2 sequences are SGHVS and FQNEAQ. CDR3 length: 18 amino acids.

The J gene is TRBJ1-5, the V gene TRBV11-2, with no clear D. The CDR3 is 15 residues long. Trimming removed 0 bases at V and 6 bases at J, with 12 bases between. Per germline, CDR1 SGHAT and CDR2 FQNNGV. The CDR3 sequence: CASSLDMAGGQPQHF. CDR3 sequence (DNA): TGTGCCAGCAGCTTAGATATGGCGGGAGGTCAGCCCCAGCATTTT.

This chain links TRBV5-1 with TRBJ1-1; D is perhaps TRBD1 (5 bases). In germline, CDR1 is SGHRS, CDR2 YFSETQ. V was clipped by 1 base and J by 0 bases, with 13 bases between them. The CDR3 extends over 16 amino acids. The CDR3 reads CASSLQGALMNTEAFF. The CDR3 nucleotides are TGCGCCAGCAGCTTGCAGGGTGCCCTCATGAACACTGAAGCTTTCTTT.

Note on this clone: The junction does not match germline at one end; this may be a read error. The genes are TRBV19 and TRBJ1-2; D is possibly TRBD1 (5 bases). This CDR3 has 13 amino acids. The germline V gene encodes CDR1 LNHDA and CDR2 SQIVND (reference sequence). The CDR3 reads CASNLGTKYGYTF. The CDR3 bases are TGTGCCAGTAACCTCGGGACTAAATATGGCTACACCTTC. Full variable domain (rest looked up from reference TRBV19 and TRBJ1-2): DGGITQSPKYLFRKEGQNVTLSCEQNLNHDAMYWYRQDPGQGLRLIYYSQIVNDFQKGDIAEGYSVSREKKESFPLTVTSAQKNPTAFYLCASNLGTKYGYTFGSGTRLTVV.

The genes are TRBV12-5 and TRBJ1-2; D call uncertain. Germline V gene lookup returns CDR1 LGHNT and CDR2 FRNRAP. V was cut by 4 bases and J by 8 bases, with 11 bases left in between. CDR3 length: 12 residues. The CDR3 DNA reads TGTGCTAGTGGTTCCCCCCGAGAGGGCTACACCTTC. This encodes CASGSPREGYTF.

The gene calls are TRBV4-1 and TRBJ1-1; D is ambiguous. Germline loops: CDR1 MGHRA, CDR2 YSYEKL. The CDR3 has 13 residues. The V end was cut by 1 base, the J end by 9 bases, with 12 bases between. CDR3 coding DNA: TGCGCCAGCAGCCAAGGGTTGTCCAGAAAAGCTTTCTTT. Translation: CASSQGLSRKAFF.

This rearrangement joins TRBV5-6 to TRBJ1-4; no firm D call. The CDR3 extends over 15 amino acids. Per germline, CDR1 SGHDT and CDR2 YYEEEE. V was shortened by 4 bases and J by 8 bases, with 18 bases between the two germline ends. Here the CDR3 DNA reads TGTGCCAGCAGCCCGGGGAGTATTGGTCAAGAAAAACTGTTTTTT. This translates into CASSPGSIGQEKLFF.

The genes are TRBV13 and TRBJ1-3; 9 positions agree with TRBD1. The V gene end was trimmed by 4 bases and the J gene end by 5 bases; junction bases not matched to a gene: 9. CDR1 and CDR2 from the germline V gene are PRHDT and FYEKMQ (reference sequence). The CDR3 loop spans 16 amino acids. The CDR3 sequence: CASSSNAGTGRNTIYF. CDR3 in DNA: TGTGCCAGCAGCTCCAATGCCGGGACAGGGAGAAACACCATATATTTT. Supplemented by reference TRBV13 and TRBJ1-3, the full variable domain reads AAGVIQSPRHLIKEKRETATLKCYPIPRHDTVYWYQQGPGQDPQFLISFYEKMQSDKGSIPDRFSAQQFSDYHSELNMSSLELGDSALYFCASSSNAGTGRNTIYFGEGSWLTVV.

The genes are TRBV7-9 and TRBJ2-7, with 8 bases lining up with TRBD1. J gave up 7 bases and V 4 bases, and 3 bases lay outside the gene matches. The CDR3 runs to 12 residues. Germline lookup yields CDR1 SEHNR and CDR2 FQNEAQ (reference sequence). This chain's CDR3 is CASSSDRGEQYF. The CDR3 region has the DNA TGTGCCAGCAGCTCCGACAGGGGAGAGCAGTACTTC.

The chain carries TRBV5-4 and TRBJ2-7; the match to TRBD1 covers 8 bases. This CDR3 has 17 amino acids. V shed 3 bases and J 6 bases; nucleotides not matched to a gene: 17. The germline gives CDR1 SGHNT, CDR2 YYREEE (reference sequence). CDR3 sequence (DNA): TGTGCCAGCAGCTCAGGGGGCGGCTGGGCAGGGGGCAGCGAGCAGTACTTC. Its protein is CASSSGGGWAGGSEQYF.

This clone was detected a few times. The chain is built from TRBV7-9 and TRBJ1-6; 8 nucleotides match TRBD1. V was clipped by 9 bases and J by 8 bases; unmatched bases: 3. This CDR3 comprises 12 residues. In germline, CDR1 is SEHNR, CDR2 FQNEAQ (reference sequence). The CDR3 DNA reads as TGTGCCAGTCGGACAGGGCATTCACCCCTCCACTTT. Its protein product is CASRTGHSPLHF.

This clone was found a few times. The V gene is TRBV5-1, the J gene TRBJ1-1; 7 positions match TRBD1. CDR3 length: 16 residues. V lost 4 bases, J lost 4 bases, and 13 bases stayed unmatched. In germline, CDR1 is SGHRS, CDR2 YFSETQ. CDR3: CASSPAIDRVGTEAFF. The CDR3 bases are TGCGCCAGCAGCCCCGCGATTGACAGGGTAGGCACTGAAGCTTTCTTT.

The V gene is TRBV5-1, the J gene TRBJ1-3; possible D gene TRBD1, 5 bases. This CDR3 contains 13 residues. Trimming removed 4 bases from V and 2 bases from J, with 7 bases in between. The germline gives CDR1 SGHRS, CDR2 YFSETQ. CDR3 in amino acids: CASSQGTGNTIYF. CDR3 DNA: TGCGCCAGCAGCCAGGGAACTGGAAACACCATATATTTT.

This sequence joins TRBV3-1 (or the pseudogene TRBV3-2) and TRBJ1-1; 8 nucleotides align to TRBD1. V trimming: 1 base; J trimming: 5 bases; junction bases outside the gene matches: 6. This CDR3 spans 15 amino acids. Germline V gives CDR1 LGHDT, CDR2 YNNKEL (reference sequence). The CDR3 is CASSQGVQGGTEAFF. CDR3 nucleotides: TGTGCCAGCAGCCAAGGGGTACAGGGGGGTACTGAAGCTTTCTTT.

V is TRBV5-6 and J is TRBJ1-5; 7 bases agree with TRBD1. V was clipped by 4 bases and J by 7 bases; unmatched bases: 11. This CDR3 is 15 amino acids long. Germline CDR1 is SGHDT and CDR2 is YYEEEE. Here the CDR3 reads CASSKVTGEGQPQHF. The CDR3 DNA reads TGTGCCAGCAGCAAAGTAACAGGGGAAGGGCAGCCCCAGCATTTT.

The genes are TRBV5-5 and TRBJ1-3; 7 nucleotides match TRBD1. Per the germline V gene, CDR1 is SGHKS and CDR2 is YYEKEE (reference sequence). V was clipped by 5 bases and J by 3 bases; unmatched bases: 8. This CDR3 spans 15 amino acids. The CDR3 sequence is CASSRGGRGGNTIYF. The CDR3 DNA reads TGTGCCAGCAGTAGAGGGGGCAGGGGTGGAAACACCATATATTTT.